What follows are 5 T cell receptor beta chains derived from one specimen sequenced in a study of neoadjuvant anti-PD-1 for oral cavity cancer. Clones were sequenced by immunoSEQ multiplex PCR, and TCRdb holds only the in-frame ones, with some missing. The table lists about 72,000 clones, around 84% of them singletons, with nearly 3.5% in the top ten. Time point of the sample: after neoadjuvant nivolumab, at surgical resection. The material sequenced was PBMCs, taken after nivolumab (anti-PD-1) treatment. The receptors come from a person between 40 and 85 years old with oral cavity squamous cell carcinoma.

V is TRBV10-1 and J is TRBJ2-7; D might be TRBD2 (6 bases). V shed 2 bases and J shed 9 bases, with 23 bases lying between them. CDR3 size: 16 residues. The germline V gene has CDR1 WNHNN and CDR2 SYGVQD (reference sequence). CDR3 in DNA: TGCGCCAGCAGTGAGGGATCCCGGGACTCGATTCAGAGGCAGTACTTC. It codes for CASSEGSRDSIQRQYF.

The chain uses TRBV10-2 and TRBJ2-2, with 7 bases aligning to TRBD2. The V segment lost 11 bases and the J segment 2 bases; nucleotides outside the gene matches: 14. CDR3 length: 16 residues. Germline CDR1 WSHSY, CDR2 SAAADI. This chain's CDR3 is CASGNPPSGNTGELFF. The CDR3 DNA is TGCGCCTCCGGAAACCCGCCTAGCGGAAACACCGGGGAGCTGTTTTTT.

This clone was seen a few times. The rearrangement links TRBV19 to TRBJ1-1, with a tentative D call TRBD1 (5 bases). The germline V gene encodes CDR1 LNHDA and CDR2 SQIVND (reference sequence). Trimming removed 0 bases at V and 1 base at J, with 9 bases between. The CDR3 has 15 residues. The CDR3 nucleotides are TGTGCCAGTAGTATAGACAGGGTAACGAACACTGAAGCTTTCTTT. Its protein is CASSIDRVTNTEAFF.

The CDR3 reads CASSRQGANTGELFF. CDR3 bases: TGCGCCAGCAGCCGACAGGGGGCGAACACCGGGGAGCTGTTTTTT. The rearrangement joins TRBV5-1 to TRBJ2-2; 9 bases align to TRBD1. V lost 4 bases to trimming and J lost 0 bases; unmatched junction nucleotides: 1. The germline CDR1 and CDR2 sequences are SGHRS and YFSETQ. This CDR3 comprises 15 residues.

CDR3 amino acids: CASGGEAVSYNEQFF. In DNA, the CDR3 is TGTGCCAGTGGCGGGGAAGCCGTCTCCTACAATGAGCAGTTCTTC. The rearrangement links TRBV25-1 to TRBJ2-1; D may be TRBD2 (6 bases). The CDR3 spans 15 residues. The V and J ends lost 9 bases and 0 bases respectively, with 15 bases between them. The germline V gene encodes CDR1 MGHDK and CDR2 SYGVNS.